Listed here is a single T cell receptor (beta chain). TCRdb passed the 5' RACE reads through MiXCR, listing each CDR3 protein once. The sample shows more than 450,000 distinct CDR3 sequences, 20% to 25% of them seen only once. The CDR3 extends over 13 amino acids. Between the trimmed V and J ends, which lost 5 bases and 8 bases, there was a span of 12 bases. Germline CDR1 is SGHVS and CDR2 is FNYEAQ. This sample is part of a study of T cells after yellow fever vaccination. The gene calls are TRBV7-6 and TRBJ1-4; the D is unclear. The sample in question was PBMCs, obtained 21 days after the first yellow fever vaccination. This receptor was obtained from a man between 18 and 35 years old who received the YFV17D yellow fever vaccine. CDR3 in amino acids: CASSNLGSEKLFF. CDR3 in DNA: TGTGCCAGCAGCAACCTTGGGTCCGAAAAACTGTTTTTT.